Listed below are T cell receptor beta chains from one sample, sequenced in a study of shared clonotypes between healthy human individuals. Assay: immunoSEQ multiplex PCR; the TCRdb copy retains only in-frame clones and omits some. Seen here are hundreds of thousands of clones, roughly 92% observed once, and the top ten hold less than 25%. Sample: naive CD8+ T cells sorted from blood. The origin of the receptors is a man younger than 45 in good health. The CDR3 runs from the conserved cysteine through the conserved F or W. A D gene is named only where the DNA matches it firmly. Not all rows give a size; the values are once, few, many and, for expanded clones, a class.

19,TRBD2,NA,TRBV11-3,TRBJ2-2,TGTGCCAGCAGCTCACTATGGATTGGGAGGGCCATCTACACCGGGGAGCTGTTTTTT,CASSSLWIGRAIYTGELFF
15,NA,NA,TRBV9,TRBJ2-1,TGTGCCAGCAGCGTAGAGTCGACCTCCTACAATGAGCAGTTCTTC,CASSVESTSYNEQFF
15,NA,NA,TRBV7-6,TRBJ2-7,TGTGCCAGCAGCTTAGAATCGACGGGCTTCGGCGAGCAGTACTTC,CASSLESTGFGEQYF
15,NA,NA,TRBV28,TRBJ2-5,TGTGCCAGCAGTAAACAGGAAACCCACCAAGAGACCCAGTACTTC,CASSKQETHQETQYF
12,NA,NA,TRBV10-2,TRBJ2-7,TGCGCCATAACTACAGGGATGGACGAGCAGTACTTC,CAITTGMDEQYF
15,TRBD2,NA,TRBV5-1,TRBJ2-3,TGCGCCAGCAGCTCCGGACTAGCGGGCACAGATACGCAGTATTTT,CASSSGLAGTDTQYF
18,TRBD2,NA,TRBV29-1,TRBJ2-1,TGCAGCGTTGCCGGGACTAGCGGGTCATTTAGCTCCTACAATGAGCAGTTCTTC,CSVAGTSGSFSSYNEQFF
13,NA,NA,TRBV7-9,TRBJ2-3,TGTGCCAGCAGCCCTAGTCCGGCAGATACGCAGTATTTT,CASSPSPADTQYF
15,NA,once,TRBV29-1,TRBJ2-7,TGCAGCGTTGAAGATCAGGGGCTGGCGGCCTACGAGCAGTACTTC,CSVEDQGLAAYEQYF
15,TRBD1,NA,TRBV19,TRBJ1-2,TGTGCCAGTAGTCCTGACCTACAGGGGCCCTATGGCTACACCTTC,CASSPDLQGPYGYTF
14,NA,once,TRBV9,TRBJ2-5,TGTGCCAGCAGCGTAGGGACAGACCAAGAGACCCAGTACTTC,CASSVGTDQETQYF
15,NA,once,TRBV7-8,TRBJ2-1,TGTGCCAGCAGCTCGCTAGCCTCCCCAATCAATGAGCAGTTCTTC,CASSSLASPINEQFF
15,TRBD1,NA,TRBV28,TRBJ1-3,TGTGCCAGCATCAGACAGGGGGGAAAGCGAAACACCATATATTTT,CASIRQGGKRNTIYF
12,NA,NA,TRBV28,TRBJ1-2,TGTGCCAGCAATCGGGAGGACTATGGCTACACCTTC,CASNREDYGYTF
14,NA,NA,TRBV9,TRBJ2-3,TGTGCCAGCAGCGTAGACAGGGACACAGATACGCAGTATTTT,CASSVDRDTDTQYF
13,NA,NA,TRBV5-6,TRBJ2-1,TGTGCCAGCAACCCGACAGTCTACAATGAGCAGTTCTTC,CASNPTVYNEQFF
13,NA,NA,TRBV29-1,TRBJ2-1,TGCAGCGTCGGCTTCCCTAGCGTCAATGAGCAGTTCTTC,CSVGFPSVNEQFF
15,NA,NA,TRBV27,TRBJ2-1,TGTGCCAGCAGTTTAGGGTTTTGGGGGTACAATGAGCAGTTCTTC,CASSLGFWGYNEQFF
14,NA,NA,TRBV27,TRBJ1-5,TGTGCCAGCAGTTTGGGGGGTAGCAATCAGCCCCAGCATTTT,CASSLGGSNQPQHF
16,NA,NA,TRBV4-1,TRBJ1-1,TGCGCCAGCAGCCCAATGCCGCAGGGGCTGTACACTGAAGCTTTCTTT,CASSPMPQGLYTEAFF
15,NA,NA,TRBV27,TRBJ2-7,TGTGCCAGCAGTACCGACGCGAGTCGCGCCTACGAGCAGTACTTC,CASSTDASRAYEQYF
12,NA,NA,TRBV27,TRBJ2-3,TGTGCCAGCAGAGGGTCGCTCGATACGCAGTATTTT,CASRGSLDTQYF
13,NA,few,TRBV27,TRBJ2-1,TGTGCCAGCAGTCGGACACTGAGCAATGAGCAGTTCTTC,CASSRTLSNEQFF
17,TRBD1,NA,TRBV4-1,TRBJ1-5,TGCGCCAGCAGCCAAGCGCCCCTGGGGACAGATAATCAGCCCCAGCATTTT,CASSQAPLGTDNQPQHF
15,NA,NA,TRBV27,TRBJ1-2,TGTGCCAGCAGTTTATATGCAATGGGGGGCTATGGCTACACCTTC,CASSLYAMGGYGYTF